Listed here are 18 T cell receptor beta chains from one sample, sequenced in a study of beta chain features in type 1 diabetes. Study-level results: All four CD4+ subsets from Type 1 diabetes patients carried moderately but significantly shorter TCRB CDR3s.

As every portion of the isolated RNA was reverse transcribed, the sequencing read expressed TCRB transcripts. Measured with immunoSEQ multiplex PCR; TCRdb has only the in-frame clones, and not every one. The sample holds over 600,000 clones; 12% are singletons and the top ten take more than 0.1%. Their antigen targets remain unknown. The specimen was naive CD4+ T cells from blood. The receptors originated from a man aged 25-45 years with type 1 diabetes.

This clone was seen a handful of times. The rearrangement links TRBV5-1 to TRBJ1-4; tentatively, D is TRBD1 (5 bases). From germline, CDR1 is SGHRS and CDR2 YFSETQ. The CDR3 consists of 15 residues. V gave up 4 bases and J gave up 10 bases, with 20 bases separating them. The CDR3 loop is CASSPGGDGNSKLFF. The CDR3 nucleotides are TGCGCCAGCAGCCCAGGCGGGGACGGAAATTCAAAACTGTTTTTT.

This clone was counted between two and nine times. The CDR3 region is CASSLAPDRRNHEQYF. The CDR3 nucleotides are TGTGCCAGCAGCTTAGCCCCGGACAGAAGGAACCACGAGCAGTACTTC. This chain joins TRBV11-2 and TRBJ2-7, with D tentatively TRBD1 (6 bases). The CDR3 extends over 16 amino acids. Germline V gene lookup returns CDR1 SGHAT and CDR2 FQNNGV. V lost 1 base to trimming and J lost 5 bases, with 18 bases between them. Drawing the rest from reference TRBV11-2 and TRBJ2-7, the complete variable domain is EAGVAQSPRYKIIEKRQSVAFWCNPISGHATLYWYQQILGQGPKLLIQFQNNGVVDDSQLPKDRFSAERLKGVDSTLKIQPAKLEDSAVYLCASSLAPDRRNHEQYFGPGTRLTVT.

This chain connects TRBV4-3 to TRBJ2-3, with 7 nucleotides matching TRBD1. V was pared by 0 bases and J by 2 bases, with 8 bases of the junction left unmatched. Germline V gene data show CDR1 as LGHNA and CDR2 as YSLEER. The CDR3 sequence is 17 residues long. DNA for the CDR3: TGCGCCAGCAGCCAAGATTGGACAGGACGACACACAGATACGCAGTATTTT. Translation gives CASSQDWTGRHTDTQYF.

The chain uses TRBV18 and TRBJ2-7; perhaps TRBD2 as D (5 bases). CDR3 length: 14 residues. Looked up from germline, CDR1 is KGHSH and CDR2 is LQKENI. V was pared by 3 bases and J by 1 base, with 10 bases between. The CDR3 region has the DNA TGTGCCAGCTCACCTATTCCGGGATCCTACGAGCAGTACTTC. This codes for CASSPIPGSYEQYF.

This chain links TRBV5-1 with TRBJ2-6; D unresolved. Trimming shortened V by 0 bases and J by 0 bases, and 10 bases separated the two germline ends. From germline, CDR1 is SGHRS and CDR2 YFSETQ. The CDR3 runs 17 residues. The CDR3 sequence is CASSLGQEVSGANVLTF. The DNA for the CDR3 is TGCGCCAGCAGCTTGGGCCAGGAAGTCTCTGGGGCCAACGTCCTGACTTTC.

This clone was seen a few times. The V and J genes are TRBV5-4 and TRBJ2-5; D uncertain. Per the germline V gene, CDR1 is SGHNT and CDR2 is YYREEE (reference sequence). The V end was cut by 0 bases, the J end by 5 bases, with 17 bases between. CDR3 size: 16 residues. The CDR3 DNA reads TGTGCCAGCAGCTTGGACCCGTCCTCTGACGCGGAGACCCAGTACTTC. This encodes CASSLDPSSDAETQYF.

The rearrangement uses TRBV7-2 and TRBJ1-1; the D gene is possibly TRBD1 (5 bases). Looked up from germline, CDR1 is SGHTA and CDR2 is FQGNSA. There are 14 residues in the CDR3. Trimming removed 3 bases from V and 1 base from J, with 9 bases in between. CDR3 in DNA: TGTGCCAGCAGCTTGAAGCAGGGGAACACTGAAGCTTTCTTT. This translates into CASSLKQGNTEAFF.

This clone came up a few times. This rearrangement joins TRBV7-2 to TRBJ2-3, with 10 bases identical to TRBD2. Germline V gene sequence: CDR1 SGHTA, CDR2 FQGNSA. CDR3 length: 16 amino acids. The V and J ends lost 2 bases and 6 bases, in that order; junction bases with no gene match: 8. CDR3 nucleotide sequence: TGTGCCAGCAGCTTAAGGCTAGCGGGGGCAACTGATACGCAGTATTTT. This encodes CASSLRLAGATDTQYF.

This clone was counted only a few times. The V and J genes are TRBV25-1 and TRBJ1-4, with D tentatively TRBD1 (6 bases). Germline CDR1 MGHDK, CDR2 SYGVNS. The V and J ends lost 2 bases and 2 bases respectively, with 9 bases between them. The CDR3 contains 15 residues. The CDR3 protein is CASSEPRGTNEKLFF. In DNA, the CDR3 is TGTGCCAGCAGTGAACCGAGGGGGACTAATGAAAAACTGTTTTTT. Looking up the rest from reference TRBV25-1 and TRBJ1-4 gives the full variable domain: EADIYQTPRYLVIGTGKKITLECSQTMGHDKMYWYQQDPGMELHLIHYSYGVNSTEKGDLSSESTVSRIRTEHFPLTLESARPSHTSQYLCASSEPRGTNEKLFFGSGTQLSVL.

This chain links TRBV6-5 with TRBJ2-7; tentatively, D is TRBD2 (5 bases). The germline V gene has CDR1 MNHEY and CDR2 SVGAGI. Trimming stripped 0 bases from V and 9 bases from J, with 15 bases between. This CDR3 has 14 amino acids. The CDR3 sequence: CASSYSTNFEGQYF. CDR3 nucleotides: TGTGCCAGCAGTTACTCGACGAATTTCGAGGGGCAGTACTTC.

V gene TRBV4-3 combines with J gene TRBJ2-1; TRBD2 matches at 9 bases. The CDR3 is 16 amino acids. Germline V gene lookup returns CDR1 LGHNA and CDR2 YSLEER. Trimming cost V 6 bases and J 0 bases; bases outside gene matches: 6. The CDR3 protein is CASSYSGGSSYNEQFF. The CDR3, as DNA: TGCGCCAGCAGTTATAGCGGGGGAAGCTCCTACAATGAGCAGTTCTTC.

This clone was seen a few times. The chain joins TRBV6-4 to TRBJ2-1; D is unclear. Germline CDR1 reads MRHNA; CDR2 reads SNTAGT. The CDR3 is 15 residues long. V lost 3 bases and J lost 4, with 13 bases in between. CDR3 coding DNA: TGTGCCAGCAGTGAAACAACTACGGCTTACAATGAGCAGTTCTTC. Its translation is CASSETTTAYNEQFF.

This clone occurred a few times. The genes are TRBV6-4 and TRBJ2-3; 10 nucleotides align to TRBD2. This CDR3 has 15 amino acids. V lost 4 bases, J lost 2 bases, and 3 bases stayed unmatched. CDR1 is MRHNA and CDR2 is SNTAGT in the germline V gene. The CDR3 loop reads CASSVLAGATDTQYF. CDR3 nucleotide sequence: TGTGCCAGCAGTGTTCTAGCGGGGGCCACAGATACGCAGTATTTT.

This chain joins TRBV5-8 and TRBJ2-3, with 8 bases aligning to TRBD1. With V trimmed by 0 bases and J by 0 bases, 3 bases remained unmatched. Germline V gene data show CDR1 as SGHTS and CDR2 as YDEGEE. CDR3 length: 16 amino acids. Here the CDR3 reads CASSLAGQGSTDTQYF. Written as DNA, the CDR3 is TGTGCCAGCAGCTTGGCAGGACAGGGTAGCACAGATACGCAGTATTTT.

The sample holds a few counts of this clone. The chain is built from TRBV19 and TRBJ2-1; 7 positions agree with TRBD2. The CDR3 contains 13 residues. From germline, CDR1 is LNHDA and CDR2 SQIVND (reference sequence). Trimming cost V 4 bases and J 5 bases; bases outside gene matches: 2. CDR3 sequence reads: CASSTGRDNEQFF. The CDR3 bases are TGTGCCAGTAGTACGGGGAGGGACAATGAGCAGTTCTTC. Variable domain in full (rest from reference TRBV19 and TRBJ2-1): DGGITQSPKYLFRKEGQNVTLSCEQNLNHDAMYWYRQDPGQGLRLIYYSQIVNDFQKGDIAEGYSVSREKKESFPLTVTSAQKNPTAFYLCASSTGRDNEQFFGPGTRLTVL.

The CDR3 region has the DNA TGTGCCAGCAGCCCTAGGCTGGACGGAATCTACGAGCAGTACTTC. This gives the protein CASSPRLDGIYEQYF. The rearrangement joins TRBV9 to TRBJ2-7; no clear D. The germline V gene has CDR1 SGDLS and CDR2 YYNGEE. V was cut by 4 bases and J by 3 bases, with 17 bases left in between. This CDR3 comprises 15 residues.

V and J are TRBV5-5 and TRBJ2-3, with 12 bases identical to TRBD2. Germline values: CDR1 SGHKS, CDR2 YYEKEE (reference sequence). Trimming removed 4 bases from V and 1 base from J; junction bases left unmatched: 7. The CDR3 spans 17 residues. The CDR3 DNA sequence: TGTGCCAGCAGCCCCCGACTAGCGGGGGCACGCACAGATACGCAGTATTTT. Translating it yields CASSPRLAGARTDTQYF.

This clone was detected a few times. V is TRBV10-3 and J is TRBJ2-7; 10 bases match TRBD1. V was pared by 6 bases and J by 5 bases, with 4 bases of the junction left unmatched. This CDR3 has 13 residues. Germline CDR1 is ENHRY and CDR2 is SYGVKD. The DNA of the CDR3 is TGTGCCATCAGCCAGGACAGGGGGAACGAGCAGTACTTC. Protein sequence: CAISQDRGNEQYF.